The 22 T cell receptor beta chains below were found in one sample sequenced in a study of Tregs in tolerant kidney transplant recipients. Assay: immunoSEQ multiplex PCR; the TCRdb copy retains only in-frame clones and omits some. The clone table shows approximately 49,000 clones, with the ten largest holding 0.85%. This specimen consisted of CD4+ T cells from blood, obtained before the transplant. The receptors shown here come from a human donor who received a combined kidney and bone marrow transplant.

To note about this clone: With the read ending 3 residues before the CDR3 end, the germline J gene is used to fill in that end. This chain connects TRBV12-3 or TRBV12-4 to TRBJ2-7; the match to TRBD2 covers 11 bases. The junction had 8 bases not matched to a gene; V was cut back by 6 bases and J by 1 base. The CDR3 spans 16 residues. CDR3 sequence: CASSARGTSGSYEQYF. The CDR3 bases that were read are TGTGCCAGCAGCGCGCGGGGGACTAGCGGATCCTACGAG.

A note on this clone: The sequenced fragment ends 3 residues before the CDR3 boundary, so the rest is inferred from the germline J gene. V is TRBV13 and J is TRBJ2-3; TRBD2 agrees at 8 bases. The CDR3 is 18 amino acids. Losses at the gene ends were 5 bases for V and 4 bases for J; bases not matched to a gene: 17. Germline CDR1 PRHDT, CDR2 FYEKMQ (reference sequence). Incomplete CDR3 DNA: TGTGCCAGCAGCGCCATTACCGCTGGCGGGAGGTTTGCAGATACG. It encodes CASSAITAGGRFADT. The CDR3 in full is CASSAITAGGRFADTQYF.

Notes on this clone: The observed sequence ends 3 residues before the CDR3 terminus, with the missing tail filled in from the germline J gene. This chain connects TRBV6-2 or TRBV6-3 to TRBJ2-1, with 10 bases that match TRBD1. The J segment lost 7 bases and the V segment lost 8 bases, leaving 11 bases of the junction unmatched. Germline V CDR1 and CDR2: MNHEY, SVGEGT. CDR3 length equals 15 residues. CDR3 sequence: CASLPGQGPGNEQFF. The CDR3 DNA, read in part, is TGTGCCAGCCTACCGGGACAGGGGCCGGGGAATGAG.

Concerning this clone itself: The read terminates 3 residues ahead of where the CDR3 ends, so the germline J gene completes it. Other DNA sequences in this specimen translate into the identical CDR3. The chain couples TRBV5-6 to TRBJ1-2; TRBD1 matches at 8 bases. The CDR3 length is 12 residues. Germline V gives CDR1 SGHDT, CDR2 YYEEEE. The CDR3: CASSLTGGGYTF. The DNA read from the CDR3 is TGTGCCAGCAGCTTAACAGGGGGAGGC.

CDR3 residues: CASSPLAEETQYF. Partial CDR3 DNA: TGTGCCAGCAGCCCGCTAGCGGAAGAGACC. The J gene is TRBJ2-5, the V gene TRBV7-2; 7 positions agree with TRBD2. Read sequence stops 3 residues before the CDR3 end, and the germline J gene provides the missing end. The CDR3 runs 13 residues. Trimming at V came to 5 bases and at J to 3 bases, leaving 3 bases not matched to a gene. The V gene's germline CDR1 is SGHTA and CDR2 FQGNSA.

As concerns this clone: With the read ending 3 residues before the CDR3 end, the germline J gene is used to fill in that end. The genes are TRBV2 and TRBJ2-3, with 12 bases identical to TRBD2. The junction had 5 bases not matched to a gene; V was cut back by 2 bases and J by 5 bases. This CDR3 has 16 residues. Germline assignment: CDR1 SNHLY and CDR2 FYNNEI. The CDR3 region is CASSESSGLAGDTQYF. The CDR3 DNA, read in part, is TGTGCCAGCAGTGAATCTTCGGGACTAGCGGGAGATACG.

Notes on this clone: Sequencing ends 3 residues short of the CDR3 end; the germline J gene provides the rest. This chain connects TRBV5-1 to TRBJ2-5; TRBD1 or TRBD2 may be the D gene (5 bases each). CDR3 length: 14 residues. Germline lookup yields CDR1 SGHRS and CDR2 YFSETQ. Trimming removed 5 bases at V and 1 base at J, with 12 bases between. Partial CDR3 DNA: TGCGCCAGCAGTTCCGCAGGGAGCCAAGAGACC. Translating gives CASSSAGSQET. The CDR3 as a whole reads CASSSAGSQETQYF. Full variable domain (rest looked up from reference TRBV5-1 and TRBJ2-5): KAGVTQTPRYLIKTRGQQVTLSCSPISGHRSVSWYQQTPGQGLQFLFEYFSETQRNKGNFPGRFSGRQFSNSRSEMNVSTLELGDSALYLCASSSAGSQETQYFGPGTRLLVL.

Of note for this clone: The CDR3 is cut off 3 residues early in the read; its end comes from the germline J gene. This chain connects TRBV5-4 to TRBJ2-1, with TRBD2 matching 7 bases. V lost 5 bases to trimming and J lost 0 bases; unmatched junction nucleotides: 5. CDR1 SGHNT and CDR2 YYREEE come from the germline V gene (reference sequence). This CDR3 region has 15 residues. The sequenced part of the CDR3 DNA is TGTGCCAGCAGACCCAGCGGGAACTCCTACAATGAG. Protein: CASRPSGNSYNE. The CDR3, in full, reads CASRPSGNSYNEQFF.

Concerning this clone itself: The read terminates 3 residues ahead of where the CDR3 ends, so the germline J gene completes it. This chain joins TRBV5-6 and TRBJ2-5; perhaps TRBD2 as D (7 bases). The V end was cut by 0 bases, the J end by 5 bases, with 14 bases between. This CDR3 comprises 15 residues. CDR1 is SGHDT, CDR2 YYEEEE, per germline. The CDR3 is CASSLEGGSTETQYF. CDR3 DNA, as far as it was read: TGTGCCAGCAGCTTGGAGGGGGGGTCGACGGAGACC. Looking up the rest from reference TRBV5-6 and TRBJ2-5 gives the full variable domain: DAGVTQSPTHLIKTRGQQVTLRCSPKSGHDTVSWYQQALGQGPQFIFQYYEEEERQRGNFPDRFSGHQFPNYSSELNVNALLLGDSALYLCASSLEGGSTETQYFGPGTRLLVL.

To note about this clone: The missing CDR3 end, 3 residues past where the read stops, is filled in from the germline J gene. The chain combines TRBV20-1 with TRBJ2-1, with 9 bases aligning to TRBD2. Germline CDR1 reads DFQATT; CDR2 reads SNEGSKA (reference sequence). The CDR3 covers 14 residues. The J segment lost 2 bases and the V segment lost 6 bases, leaving 5 bases of the junction unmatched. The CDR3 sequence is CSAIAGEPYNEQFF. The sequenced part of the CDR3 DNA is TGCAGTGCCATAGCGGGGGAACCCTACAATGAG.

In the case of this clone: The read ends 3 residues before the CDR3 terminus; that terminus is restored from the germline J gene. The gene calls are TRBV7-9 and TRBJ1-4, with D uncertain. Trimming stripped 3 bases from V and 0 bases from J, with 8 bases between. This CDR3 spans 15 amino acids. CDR1 SEHNR and CDR2 FQNEAQ come from the germline V gene (reference sequence). The CDR3 sequence is CASSFSQTTNEKLFF. The DNA read from the CDR3 is TGTGCCAGCAGCTTCTCACAGACAACTAATGAAAAA.

Remarks on this clone: Coverage ceases 3 residues before the CDR3 finishes, and the germline J gene fills in the end. The V and J genes are TRBV5-4 and TRBJ2-1, with TRBD2 as a possible D gene (5 bases). The germline V gene encodes CDR1 SGHNT and CDR2 YYREEE (reference sequence). The CDR3 length is 14 residues. V was clipped by 1 base and J by 9 bases, with 14 bases between them. This CDR3 reads CASSLPLTSTEQFF. The DNA read from the CDR3 is TGTGCCAGCAGCTTGCCCCTTACTAGTACTGAG.

A note on this clone: The missing CDR3 end, 3 residues past where the read stops, is filled in from the germline J gene. The chain has TRBV19 and TRBJ1-1; weak D call: TRBD1 (5 bases). V gave up 4 bases and J gave up 1 base, with 7 bases separating them. Germline CDR1 and CDR2: LNHDA and SQIVND (reference sequence). The CDR3 is 13 amino acids. The DNA read from the CDR3 is TGTGCCAGTAGTAGGACACGGAACACTGAA. Residues: CASSRTRNTE. In full, the CDR3 reads CASSRTRNTEAFF.

Worth noting for this clone: The read gets to within 3 residues of the CDR3 end, and the germline J gene fills in the rest. The chain carries TRBV19 and TRBJ1-5, with 8 bases identical to TRBD1. The CDR3 sequence is 15 residues long. V was clipped by 3 bases and J by 8 bases; unmatched bases: 9. Germline CDR1 is LNHDA and CDR2 is SQIVND (reference sequence). The part of the CDR3 DNA that was read is TGTGCCAGTAGTATTGGAGACAGGGGAATGGAGCCC. It translates to CASSIGDRGMEP. The entire CDR3 protein is CASSIGDRGMEPQHF. The full variable domain, its missing parts supplied by reference TRBV19 and TRBJ1-5, is DGGITQSPKYLFRKEGQNVTLSCEQNLNHDAMYWYRQDPGQGLRLIYYSQIVNDFQKGDIAEGYSVSREKKESFPLTVTSAQKNPTAFYLCASSIGDRGMEPQHFGDGTRLSIL.

As regards this clone: Sequencing ends 3 residues short of the CDR3 end; the germline J gene provides the rest. The chain links TRBV10-3 to TRBJ2-7; 7 nucleotides agree with TRBD2. This CDR3 spans 14 amino acids. The V segment lost 8 bases and the J segment 1 base; nucleotides outside the gene matches: 8. The V gene's germline CDR1 is ENHRY and CDR2 SYGVKD. CDR3 sequence reads: CAIQKSGKSYEQYF. CDR3 DNA (partial): TGTGCCATCCAGAAGAGCGGGAAGTCCTACGAG.

In the case of this clone: The read comes to an end 3 residues before the CDR3 does, leaving the germline J gene to fill in the end. The genes are TRBV20-1 and TRBJ2-5, with D possibly matching TRBD2 (5 bases). CDR3 size: 14 residues. In germline, CDR1 is DFQATT, CDR2 SNEGSKA (reference sequence). Trimming removed 6 bases from V and 2 bases from J, with 16 bases in between. The CDR3 bases that were read are TGCAGTGCGGGATCGGCAGCGGTACAAGAGACC. Protein product: CSAGSAAVQET. Given in full, the CDR3 is CSAGSAAVQETQYF.

Comments on this clone: The read ends 3 residues shy of where the CDR3 ends; the end is completed using the germline J gene. The chain carries TRBV5-1 and TRBJ2-2, with a weak D call TRBD2 (6 bases). CDR3 length: 13 residues. CDR1 and CDR2 from the germline V gene are SGHRS and YFSETQ. The chain's CDR3 is CASSYTSSRELFF. CDR3 DNA (partial): TGCGCCAGCAGCTACACTAGCTCCCGAGAG.

For this clone: The CDR3 end falls 3 residues outside the read, so it is completed with the germline J gene. The chain joins TRBV4-2 to TRBJ2-7; 10 bases map to TRBD2. Germline CDR1 is LGHNA and CDR2 is YNFKEQ. The CDR3 is made up of 18 amino acids. V shed 4 bases, J shed 2 bases, and the junction held 14 bases outside the gene matches. The CDR3 DNA, read in part, is TGTGCCAGCAGCCTAGAGGGACTAGCGACTACAGGAGCCTACGAG. Its translation: CASSLEGLATTGAYE. The whole CDR3 sequence is CASSLEGLATTGAYEQYF.

For this clone: The CDR3 end lies 3 residues beyond the end of the read and is filled in from the germline J gene. This chain uses TRBV5-1 with TRBJ2-5; 7 bases fit TRBD2. Germline V gene lookup returns CDR1 SGHRS and CDR2 YFSETQ. This CDR3 comprises 14 residues. Unmatched junction bases numbered 4, after V lost 1 base and J lost 4 bases. The CDR3 bases that were read are TGCGCCAGCAGCTTGTACGGGGGGATAGAGACC. Its protein product is CASSLYGGIET. The entire CDR3 sequence reads CASSLYGGIETQYF.

As to this clone: The read comes to an end 3 residues before the CDR3 does, leaving the germline J gene to fill in the end. This rearrangement joins TRBV18 to TRBJ2-2; maybe TRBD1 (6 bases). The CDR3 loop spans 16 amino acids. V lost 1 base to trimming and J lost 1 base, with 10 bases between them. From germline, CDR1 is KGHSH and CDR2 LQKENI. The chain's CDR3 is CASSPRAQGNTGELFF. The CDR3 bases that were read are TGTGCCAGCTCACCACGGGCACAGGGGAACACCGGGGAG.

Worth noting for this clone: Read data end 3 residues before the CDR3 end; the end is taken from the germline J gene. V is TRBV20-1 and J is TRBJ2-3; 9 bases fit TRBD2. There are 20 residues in the CDR3. Trimming removed 0 bases from V and 7 bases from J; junction bases left unmatched: 23. Germline CDR1 reads DFQATT; CDR2 reads SNEGSKA (reference sequence). The CDR3: CSARDLHGSGSSSLDYTQYF. The part of the CDR3 DNA that was read is TGCAGTGCTAGAGATCTCCACGGTAGCGGGAGTTCTTCACTAGACTATACG.

Comment on this clone: The read terminates 3 residues before the CDR3 end, so the remaining end is supplied by the germline J gene. The V gene is TRBV18, the J gene TRBJ1-1, with D unresolved. Germline V gene data show CDR1 as KGHSH and CDR2 as LQKENI. V was cut by 2 bases and J by 0 bases, with 16 bases left in between. The CDR3 totals 17 residues. The CDR3 loop is CASSPETVGLMNTEAFF. The CDR3 bases that were read are TGTGCCAGCTCACCAGAGACGGTTGGGCTAATGAACACTGAA.